This T cell receptor (beta chain) derives from a study of T cell repertoires in ileal Crohn's disease. About the study: About half of patients got postoperative therapy: approximately twelve thiopurines, about 20 anti-TNF.

Overall study findings and caveats: Endoscopy was done a median around seven months after surgery. Clonality above 26.8% at surgery always came with endoscopic recurrence. Compared with non-smokers, active smokers at surgery showed more clonal expansions.

With respect to this clone: Its antigen is unknown.

Indicated time point: neoterminal ileum biopsy at postoperative endoscopy, about 6 months after surgery. The CDR3 runs to 19 residues. Germline-derived CDR1 and CDR2 are LNHDA and SQIVND (reference sequence). J lost 4 bases, V lost 1 base, and 11 bases had no gene match. Assay: immunoSEQ multiplex PCR; the TCRdb copy retains only in-frame clones and omits some. Here the sample spans 9,000 to 9,500 clones, over 65% being singletons. The sequencing input was ileal tissue. This chain links TRBV19 with TRBJ2-2; 11 nucleotides line up with TRBD1. The sequence was collected from an adult with Crohn's disease. Here the CDR3 DNA reads TGTGCCAGTAGTATAGTGCGGACAGGGGGCGATATGTCCACCGGGGAGCTGTTTTTT. Residues: CASSIVRTGGDMSTGELFF.